The T cell receptor beta chain described here comes from a study of cytomegalovirus exposure and HLA in healthy donors. Study summary: A preliminary data release comprised roughly 80 million unique TCRs obtained from HLA-typed donors. Notes on the study in general: Based on reports, TCR beta sequences accurately predicted HLA-A and HLA-B alleles for most subjects.

The PCR made use of 60 Vbeta and 13 Jbeta primers. Assay used: immunoSEQ multiplex PCR; TCRdb lists only in-frame clones, some missing. Of around 120,000 clones detected, roughly 82% appear once; the ten largest clones hold 2% to 3%. Comments on this clone: Its antigen is unknown.

Germline V gene data show CDR1 as PRHDT and CDR2 as FYEKMQ (reference sequence). The CDR3 runs 12 residues. V lost 5 bases and J lost 7, with 8 bases in between. The material sequenced was PBMCs. The chain couples TRBV13 to TRBJ2-2; no clear D gene. This receptor was obtained from a man between 45 and 60 years old in good health and CMV-seronegative. CDR3 sequence: CASSLPGGELFF. DNA of the CDR3: TGTGCCAGCAGCCTGCCGGGCGGGGAGCTGTTTTTT.